One and the same sample provided the 24 T cell receptor beta chains below, sequenced in a study of memory CD4+ T cells and cytomegalovirus serostatus. Single viable CD3+CD4+CD8-CD45RO+ cells were sorted as the memory CD4+ T cells. Measured with immunoSEQ multiplex PCR; TCRdb has only the in-frame clones, and not every one. The table lists tens of thousands of clones, 60% to 85% of them singletons. The specimen sequenced was memory CD4+ T cells from blood. All receptors come from an adult in good health and CMV-seronegative.

The table lists this clone with a few counts. The chain employs TRBV11-2 and TRBJ2-1, with 7 bases fitting TRBD1. Trimming removed 7 bases from V and 6 bases from J; junction bases left unmatched: 9. Germline CDR1 SGHAT, CDR2 FQNNGV. This CDR3 region has 14 residues. The CDR3 reads CASTTGVGGNEQFF. The CDR3 coding sequence is TGTGCCAGCACCACAGGGGTAGGGGGCAATGAGCAGTTCTTC.

This chain joins TRBV6-1 and TRBJ2-4; D call uncertain. The CDR3 runs to 14 residues. The V gene's germline CDR1 is MNHNS and CDR2 SASEGT. V lost 4 bases and J lost 8, with 15 bases in between. The CDR3 sequence: CASSARLGIDIQYF. DNA for the CDR3: TGTGCCAGCAGTGCCCGCTTAGGGATAGACATTCAGTACTTC.

DNA of the CDR3: TGCGCCAGCAGCTTAGGCGGGAGAAACACTGAAGCTTTCTTT. This sequence encodes CASSLGGRNTEAFF. The chain links TRBV5-1 to TRBJ1-1, with no clear D. The CDR3 sequence is 14 residues long. Germline V gene sequence: CDR1 SGHRS, CDR2 YFSETQ. V was pared by 2 bases and J by 2 bases, with 10 bases between.

There are a few counts of this clone. The chain has TRBV5-8 and TRBJ1-4; D unclear. Germline loops: CDR1 SGHTS, CDR2 YDEGEE. V gave up 2 bases and J gave up 11 bases, with 10 bases separating them. The CDR3 consists of 12 residues. Written as DNA, the CDR3 is TGTGCCAGCAGCTTCTTTTCTGGGAAACTGTTTTTT. As protein: CASSFFSGKLFF. Supplemented by reference TRBV5-8 and TRBJ1-4, the full variable domain reads EAGVTQSPTHLIKTRGQQATLRCSPISGHTSVYWYQQALGLGLQFLLWYDEGEERNRGNFPPRFSGRQFPNYSSELNVNALELEDSALYLCASSFFSGKLFFGSGTQLSVL.

This clone was observed once. The V gene is TRBV12-5, the J gene TRBJ1-5; D might be TRBD1 (5 bases). V was cut by 1 base and J by 4 bases, with 5 bases left in between. The CDR3 totals 13 residues. CDR1 is LGHNT, CDR2 FRNRAP, per germline. The CDR3 loop reads CASGLGQNQPQHF. The DNA for the CDR3 is TGTGCTAGTGGTTTGGGACAGAATCAGCCCCAGCATTTT.

The chain links TRBV6-1 to TRBJ1-6, with 9 bases aligning to TRBD1. The V gene end was trimmed by 0 bases and the J gene end by 11 bases; junction bases not matched to a gene: 8. The CDR3 extends over 16 amino acids. Germline CDR1 is MNHNS and CDR2 is SASEGT. CDR3 residues: CASSEAWGTGFPPLHF. As DNA, the CDR3 is TGTGCCAGCAGTGAAGCGTGGGGGACAGGGTTTCCACCCCTCCACTTT.

V and J are TRBV13 and TRBJ2-7; perhaps TRBD2 as D (5 bases). This CDR3 region has 14 residues. With 3 bases removed from V and 0 bases from J, the gap between germline ends came to 9 bases. Germline V lookup: CDR1 PRHDT, CDR2 FYEKMQ (reference sequence). Here the CDR3 DNA reads TGTGCCAGCAGCTTGCACGGGGACTCCTACGAGCAGTACTTC. Protein product: CASSLHGDSYEQYF.

The chain recombines TRBV2 with TRBJ2-1; 7 nucleotides match TRBD1. CDR1 is SNHLY, CDR2 FYNNEI, per germline. Trimming took 9 bases from V and 7 from J; bases not matched to a gene: 6. This CDR3 has 12 amino acids. The CDR3 region is CARREQGNEQFF. CDR3 nucleotides: TGTGCCAGGAGAGAACAGGGGAATGAGCAGTTCTTC.

The V call is TRBV6-1, the J call TRBJ1-5, with unresolved D. Trimming removed 10 bases at V and 1 base at J, with 17 bases between. This CDR3 is built from 15 residues. Germline V gene data show CDR1 as MNHNS and CDR2 as SASEGT. In DNA form, the CDR3 reads TGTGCCACCGTATACGGGTTTCCGAGCAATCAGCCCCAGCATTTT. It yields the protein CATVYGFPSNQPQHF.

The V and J genes are TRBV7-6 and TRBJ1-3, with a tentative D call TRBD1 (5 bases). Germline V gene lookup returns CDR1 SGHVS and CDR2 FNYEAQ. V was trimmed by 2 bases and J by 0 bases, leaving 14 bases between them. The CDR3 totals 17 residues. The CDR3 here is CASSLWGSTSSGNTIYF. For the CDR3, the DNA is TGTGCCAGCAGCTTATGGGGCTCGACCTCCTCTGGAAACACCATATATTTT.

The genes are TRBV27 and TRBJ1-5; a possible D gene is TRBD1 (5 bases). CDR1 MNHEY and CDR2 SMNVEV come from the germline V gene (reference sequence). V was clipped by 4 bases and J by 3 bases, with 10 bases between them. The CDR3 sequence is 14 residues long. The chain's CDR3 is CASSYQGLNQPQHF. The CDR3 bases are TGTGCCAGCAGTTATCAGGGACTCAATCAGCCCCAGCATTTT.

The rearrangement uses TRBV28 and TRBJ2-1, with a possible D match to TRBD2 (5 bases). The V and J ends lost 7 bases and 6 bases respectively, with 13 bases between them. CDR1 is MDHEN and CDR2 is SYDVKM in the germline V gene. CDR3 length: 13 residues. CDR3 sequence: CASTGHGVNEQFF. The CDR3 nucleotides read TGTGCCAGCACCGGGCACGGGGTCAATGAGCAGTTCTTC.

The chain joins TRBV5-5 to TRBJ2-6, with unresolved D. The germline gives CDR1 SGHKS, CDR2 YYEKEE (reference sequence). The CDR3 sequence is 14 residues long. V was trimmed by 3 bases and J by 0 bases, leaving 4 bases between them. The CDR3, as DNA: TGTGCCAGCAGCTACTCCTCTGGGGCCAACGTCCTGACTTTC. This sequence encodes CASSYSSGANVLTF.

This chain uses TRBV6-5 with TRBJ1-2, with D possibly being TRBD1 (5 bases). The CDR3 covers 13 residues. V lost 4 bases to trimming and J lost 4 bases, with 10 bases between them. Germline assignment: CDR1 MNHEY and CDR2 SVGAGI. CDR3 sequence (DNA): TGTGCCAGCAGTTCTCGGGACTTCTATGGCTACACCTTC. Amino acid sequence: CASSSRDFYGYTF.

Only a few counts were recorded for this clone. The V call is TRBV7-2, the J call TRBJ2-6; D ambiguous. The V gene lost 5 bases and the J gene lost 2 bases, with 4 bases spanning the gap. Germline V CDR1 and CDR2: SGHTA, FQGNSA. This CDR3 is built from 13 residues. CDR3 in DNA: TGTGCCAGCAGCCTAACTGGGGCCAACGTCCTGACTTTC. This sequence encodes CASSLTGANVLTF.

The V call is TRBV30, the J call TRBJ2-1; possible D gene TRBD1, 6 bases. The CDR3 has 16 residues. The V gene's germline CDR1 is GTSNPN and CDR2 SVGIG (reference sequence). V dropped 1 base and J dropped 0 bases, with 13 bases sitting between them. Here the CDR3 reads CAWSETGISSYNEQFF. For the CDR3, the DNA is TGTGCCTGGAGTGAGACAGGAATTAGCTCCTACAATGAGCAGTTCTTC.

This chain joins TRBV9 and TRBJ2-3; 8 bases are shared with TRBD2. The CDR3 totals 16 residues. Per the germline V gene, CDR1 is SGDLS and CDR2 is YYNGEE. The V gene end was trimmed by 0 bases and the J gene end by 3 bases; junction bases not matched to a gene: 6. CDR3 sequence (DNA): TGTGCCAGCAGCGTAGATCAGCGGGGGAGGACAGATACGCAGTATTTT. Translated, it gives CASSVDQRGRTDTQYF. Full variable domain (outside the CDR3, taken from reference TRBV9 and TRBJ2-3): DSGVTQTPKHLITATGQRVTLRCSPRSGDLSVYWYQQSLDQGLQFLIQYYNGEERAKGNILERFSAQQFPDLHSELNLSSLELGDSALYFCASSVDQRGRTDTQYFGPGTRLTVL.

This clone has a handful of counts. This chain connects TRBV11-2 to TRBJ2-1, with D possibly TRBD2 on 5 matching bases. This CDR3 is 12 amino acids long. V lost 3 bases, J lost 12 bases, and 12 bases lay in between. The germline V gene encodes CDR1 SGHAT and CDR2 FQNNGV. The CDR3 spells CASSLRNAGQFF. The DNA for the CDR3 is TGTGCCAGCAGCTTGAGGAATGCGGGGCAGTTCTTC.

This clone was seen more than once but under ten times. The chain couples TRBV9 to TRBJ2-1; TRBD2 matches at 8 bases. This CDR3 region has 15 residues. The J segment lost 9 bases and the V segment lost 1 base, leaving 9 bases of the junction unmatched. In germline, CDR1 is SGDLS, CDR2 YYNGEE. CDR3 protein: CASSVRAGGKGEQFF. In nucleotides, the CDR3 is TGTGCCAGCAGCGTACGGGCGGGGGGTAAAGGTGAGCAGTTCTTC.

The J gene is TRBJ2-5, the V gene TRBV5-5; a possible D gene is TRBD1 (6 bases). The CDR3 has 15 residues. V dropped 3 bases and J dropped 4 bases, with 16 bases sitting between them. Looked up from germline, CDR1 is SGHKS and CDR2 is YYEKEE (reference sequence). The CDR3 sequence is CASSWARGTTETQYF. Written as DNA, the CDR3 is TGTGCCAGCAGCTGGGCCAGGGGTACGACAGAGACCCAGTACTTC.

The V call is TRBV27, the J call TRBJ2-1, with 14 bases identical to TRBD2. In germline, CDR1 is MNHEY, CDR2 SMNVEV (reference sequence). The CDR3 contains 16 residues. V lost 6 bases to trimming and J lost 6 bases; unmatched junction nucleotides: 7. The CDR3 DNA follows: TGTGCCAGCAGCCGAGAAGGGACTAGCGGGGGCAATGAGCAGTTCTTC. Encoded protein: CASSREGTSGGNEQFF.

The chain employs TRBV9 and TRBJ2-3; D ambiguous. The CDR3 has 13 amino acids. V lost 0 bases and J lost 4, with 6 bases in between. The V gene's germline CDR1 is SGDLS and CDR2 YYNGEE. The CDR3 protein is CASSVGGADTQYF. The CDR3 region has the DNA TGTGCCAGCAGCGTAGGGGGTGCAGATACGCAGTATTTT.

The gene calls are TRBV7-6 and TRBJ1-4; TRBD1 aligns across 7 bases. Germline-derived CDR1 and CDR2 are SGHVS and FNYEAQ. The CDR3 consists of 19 residues. With V trimmed by 5 bases and J by 7 bases, 22 bases remained unmatched. CDR3 DNA: TGTGCCAGCAGCCCTCAGACAGGGATGAGCCGAAAGGGGTTTGAAAAACTGTTTTTT. This sequence encodes CASSPQTGMSRKGFEKLFF.

This rearrangement joins TRBV2 to TRBJ1-3, with D unresolved. CDR3 length: 15 amino acids. The V end lost 6 bases, the J end lost 8 bases, and 20 bases lay between the germline ends. Germline values: CDR1 SNHLY, CDR2 FYNNEI. The CDR3 is CASSAHRVEGHTIYF. The CDR3 DNA is TGTGCCAGCAGCGCTCACCGGGTGGAAGGTCACACCATATATTTT.